This T cell receptor beta chain was profiled in a study of blood T cell repertoires in COVID-19. Study details: Sample material is recorded as cDNA or gDNA derived from T cells, B-cell-depleted T cells, or PBMCs.

Trimming shortened V by 10 bases and J by 0 bases, and 11 bases separated the two germline ends. This CDR3 is 13 amino acids long. In germline, CDR1 is SNHLY, CDR2 FYNNEI. The repertoire was sequenced with immunoSEQ multiplex PCR; TCRdb's copy has only in-frame clones and lacks some. The sample records about 300,000 clones, more than 75% being singletons. Sequenced material: peripheral blood. This receptor was identified in a woman aged 40-49 years who had recovered from COVID-19. The chain joins TRBV2 to TRBJ2-3; D is uncertain. CDR3 nucleotide sequence: TGTGCCAACCGACAAACGAGCACAGATACGCAGTATTTT. It specifies CANRQTSTDTQYF.